Shown below are 14 T cell receptor beta chains from a single sample sequenced in a study of sequential checkpoint blockade in melanoma. Some clones are missing from TCRdb's copy, which holds only in-frame ones; the method was immunoSEQ multiplex PCR. Of 1,500 to 2,000 clones in the sample, approximately 49% were seen once. As for treatment: randomized to nivolumab then ipilimumab (arm A) or the reverse (arm B). This material consisted of CD8+ T cells sorted from blood (inferred from file names), taken from a patient given nivolumab and ipilimumab in sequence. These receptors all come from a human patient with melanoma. Some clones in this sample may be carry-over from other donors' samples.

The V gene is TRBV19, the J gene TRBJ1-1; D might be TRBD1 (5 bases). The CDR3 sequence is 12 residues long. Deletions cut 3 bases from V and 11 bases from J, with 13 bases between. The germline gives CDR1 LNHDA, CDR2 SQIVND (reference sequence). The CDR3 nucleotides read TGTGCCAGTAGTATGGGGCGGCCGTACGCTTTCTTT. Translating gives CASSMGRPYAFF.

J is TRBJ1-1 and V is TRBV7-9; 7 bases match TRBD1. The junction had 9 bases not matched to a gene; V was cut back by 5 bases and J by 3 bases. CDR1 and CDR2 from the germline V gene are SEHNR and FQNEAQ (reference sequence). The CDR3 runs to 15 residues. The CDR3 reads CASSTTGLGDTEAFF. The DNA of the CDR3 is TGTGCCAGCAGCACGACAGGGCTGGGGGACACTGAAGCTTTCTTT. The entire variable domain, with the rest obtained from reference TRBV7-9 and TRBJ1-1, is as follows: DTGVSQNPRHKITKRGQNVTFRCDPISEHNRLYWYRQTLGQGPEFLTYFQNEAQLEKSRLLSDRFSAERPKGSFSTLEIQRTEQGDSAMYLCASSTTGLGDTEAFFGQGTRLTVV.

J is TRBJ2-3 and V is TRBV9, with D maybe TRBD1 (7 bases). V lost 3 bases and J lost 4, with 18 bases in between. The CDR3 extends over 16 amino acids. CDR1 and CDR2 (germline): SGDLS, YYNGEE. DNA of the CDR3: TGTGCCAGCAGCGAATACGCGGGGCAGGGGGCAGATACGCAGTATTTT. It specifies CASSEYAGQGADTQYF.

This clone was counted between two and nine times. V usage is TRBV5-5 and J usage is TRBJ1-5; no clear D gene. Per the germline V gene, CDR1 is SGHKS and CDR2 is YYEKEE (reference sequence). The length of the CDR3 is 15 residues. With 1 base removed from V and 4 bases from J, the gap between germline ends came to 12 bases. This CDR3 is CASSLLSGYNQPQHF. The CDR3, as DNA: TGTGCCAGCAGCTTGTTGTCCGGGTATAATCAGCCCCAGCATTTT.

By sample fraction, this clone is large. CDR3: CASSLGPSPIEQFF. Written as DNA, the CDR3 is TGTGCCAGCAGCTTGGGGCCCTCCCCAATTGAGCAGTTCTTC. The chain carries TRBV5-6 and TRBJ2-1, with unresolved D. V was shortened by 0 bases and J by 9 bases, with 13 bases between the two germline ends. Germline CDR1 is SGHDT and CDR2 is YYEEEE. The CDR3 extends over 14 amino acids.

This sequence joins TRBV18 and TRBJ2-1; D gene ambiguous. V lost 3 bases, J lost 8 bases, and 11 bases lay in between. Per the germline V gene, CDR1 is KGHSH and CDR2 is LQKENI. CDR3 length: 13 residues. The CDR3 region is CASSPLKEDEQFF. CDR3 DNA: TGTGCCAGCTCACCTTTAAAAGAGGATGAGCAGTTCTTC.

The CDR3 reads CASSTDRGASTDTQYF. The CDR3 bases are TGTGCCAGCAGCACGGACAGGGGGGCTAGCACAGATACGCAGTATTTT. The chain links TRBV21-1 to TRBJ2-3; TRBD1 is the table's D call and was not checked against the DNA. TRBV21-1 is deemed a pseudogene. The CDR3 is 16 residues long.

This chain joins TRBV30 and TRBJ2-2; a weak D match, TRBD1 (6 bases). The CDR3 consists of 13 residues. Germline V gene sequence: CDR1 GTSNPN, CDR2 SVGIG (reference sequence). Trimming removed 0 bases at V and 9 bases at J, with 11 bases between. Here the CDR3 DNA reads TGTGCCTGGAGTGTAAGCAGGGGCCGGGAGCTGTTTTTT. Translating gives CAWSVSRGRELFF.

In this sample, this clone turned up a few times. V gene TRBV7-8 combines with J gene TRBJ2-1; 9 positions agree with TRBD2. This CDR3 has 16 amino acids. The germline V gene has CDR1 SGHVS and CDR2 FQNEAQ. The J segment lost 1 base and the V segment lost 5 bases, leaving 6 bases of the junction unmatched. The DNA for the CDR3 is TGTGCCAGCAGCCAAGATAGCGGGGGATCCTACAATGAGCAGTTCTTC. It yields the protein CASSQDSGGSYNEQFF.

The chain has TRBV11-3 and TRBJ2-1, with 15 bases fitting TRBD2. The ends lost 4 bases at V and 4 bases at J; junction bases unmatched: 8. The CDR3 has 18 residues. In germline, CDR1 is SGHNT, CDR2 YENEEA. The CDR3 is CASSSGTSGGPRYNEQFF. CDR3 in DNA: TGTGCCAGCAGCTCCGGGACTAGCGGGGGGCCTAGGTACAATGAGCAGTTCTTC.

This chain links TRBV7-9 with TRBJ2-5; TRBD2 agrees at 7 bases. The germline V gene has CDR1 SEHNR and CDR2 FQNEAQ (reference sequence). The V segment lost 2 bases and the J segment 5 bases; nucleotides outside the gene matches: 8. The CDR3 consists of 15 residues. CDR3 DNA sequence: TGTGCCAGCAGCTTACCAGCGGGGTGGGCGGAGACCCAGTACTTC. Protein product: CASSLPAGWAETQYF.

This chain links TRBV19 with TRBJ1-6; D is unclear. The germline gives CDR1 LNHDA, CDR2 SQIVND (reference sequence). This CDR3 region has 16 residues. V was cut by 3 bases and J by 5 bases, with 14 bases left in between. The CDR3 nucleotides read TGTGCCAGTAGTATCCCGACGGAGACCAATAATTCACCCCTCCACTTT. Translating gives CASSIPTETNNSPLHF.

The CDR3 region has the DNA TGTGCCAGCAGTGACAGGGCGTCCTACGAGCAGTACTTC. It yields the protein CASSDRASYEQYF. The chain uses TRBV27 and TRBJ2-7, with 7 bases aligning to TRBD1. In germline, CDR1 is MNHEY, CDR2 SMNVEV (reference sequence). The length of the CDR3 is 13 residues. Trimming cost V 5 bases and J 1 base; bases outside gene matches: 2.

In regard to this clone: Within the sample, other DNA sequences also encode this same CDR3. This chain links TRBV5-1 with TRBJ1-6; 7 bases are shared with TRBD1. With V trimmed by 2 bases and J by 7 bases, 6 bases remained unmatched. The CDR3 runs 15 residues. Germline CDR1 reads SGHRS; CDR2 reads YFSETQ. The CDR3 loop is CASSFDRALNSPLHF. The CDR3 DNA is TGCGCCAGCAGCTTCGACAGGGCTTTAAATTCACCCCTCCACTTT.